Reported below is one T cell receptor (beta chain). This record comes from a study of blood T cell repertoires in COVID-19. Germline V CDR1 and CDR2: SGHTA, FQGNSA. V shed 4 bases, J shed 4 bases, and the junction held 3 bases outside the gene matches. The CDR3 has 14 residues. Repertoires were generated with immunoSEQ multiplex PCR, while TCRdb's copy carries only in-frame clones and drops some. Among about 69,000 clones listed, under 85% were seen once. The chain has TRBV7-2 and TRBJ1-4; 7 bases map to TRBD1. The sample comprised peripheral blood. The sequence was obtained from a man aged 50-60 years with COVID-19, enrolled during active disease. As DNA, the CDR3 is TGTGCCAGCAGCTCGACAGGGAATAATGAAAAACTGTTTTTT. Its translation: CASSSTGNNEKLFF. Drawing the rest from reference TRBV7-2 and TRBJ1-4, the complete variable domain is GAGVSQSPSNKVTEKGKDVELRCDPISGHTALYWYRQSLGQGLEFLIYFQGNSAPDKSGLPSDRFSAERTGGSVSTLTIQRTQQEDSAVYLCASSSTGNNEKLFFGSGTQLSVL.